This record covers a single TCR beta chain. Its antigen is as yet unknown. The data belong to a study of T cell responses to AZD1222 COVID-19 vaccine. Study-wide points: Donors, mostly white British, included more females; clonal diversity was possibly underestimated. Baseline serostatus was positive in only six AZD1222 recipients.

Assay used: immunoSEQ multiplex PCR; TCRdb lists only in-frame clones, some missing. The table lists about 72,000 clones, roughly 87% of them singletons, with less than 25% in the top ten. This CDR3 has 13 amino acids. V was clipped by 8 bases and J by 0 bases, with 10 bases between them. The material sequenced was peripheral blood, taken on day 0 of AZD1222 vaccination. The V gene is TRBV12-3 or TRBV12-4, the J gene TRBJ1-1; D possibly corresponds to TRBD1 (5 bases). This TCR was recovered from an adult in good health. This chain's CDR3 is CASLRDLNTEAFF. The CDR3 coding sequence is TGTGCCAGCCTCAGGGACTTGAACACTGAAGCTTTCTTT.